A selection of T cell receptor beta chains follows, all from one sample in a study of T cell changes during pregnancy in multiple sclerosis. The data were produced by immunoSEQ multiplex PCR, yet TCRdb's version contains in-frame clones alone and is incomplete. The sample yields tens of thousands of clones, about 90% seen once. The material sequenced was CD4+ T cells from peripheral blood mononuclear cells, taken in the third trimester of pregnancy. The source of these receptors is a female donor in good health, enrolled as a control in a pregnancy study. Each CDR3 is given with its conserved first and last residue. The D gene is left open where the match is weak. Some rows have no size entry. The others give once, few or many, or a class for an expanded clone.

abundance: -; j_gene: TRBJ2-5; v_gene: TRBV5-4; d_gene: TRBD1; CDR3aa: CASSLGALTGVGETQYF; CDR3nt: TGTGCCAGCAGCTTGGGTGCCCTAACAGGGGTGGGGGAGACCCAGTACTTC
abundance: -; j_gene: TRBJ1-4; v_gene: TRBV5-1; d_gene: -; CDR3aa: CASSKDSQNEKLFF; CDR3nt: TGCGCCAGCAGCAAGGACAGTCAGAATGAAAAACTGTTTTTT
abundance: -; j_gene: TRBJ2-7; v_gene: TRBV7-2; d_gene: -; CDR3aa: CASSLDAGAYEQYF; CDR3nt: TGTGCCAGCAGCTTAGATGCAGGGGCCTACGAGCAGTACTTC
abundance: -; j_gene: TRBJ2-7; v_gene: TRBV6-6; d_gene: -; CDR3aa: CASRLTGQGFNEQYF; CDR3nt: TGTGCCAGCCGACTAACGGGCCAAGGGTTCAACGAGCAGTACTTC
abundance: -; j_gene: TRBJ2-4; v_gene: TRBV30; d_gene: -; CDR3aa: CAWTRANIQYF; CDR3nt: TGTGCCTGGACGAGGGCCAACATTCAGTACTTC
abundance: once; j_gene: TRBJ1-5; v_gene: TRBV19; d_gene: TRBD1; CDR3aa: CASSDRGGNQPQHF; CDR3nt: TGTGCCAGTTCGGACAGGGGGGGCAATCAGCCCCAGCATTTT
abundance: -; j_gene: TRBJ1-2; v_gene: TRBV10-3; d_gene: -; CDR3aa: CAITFRQDYGYTF; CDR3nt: TGTGCCATCACCTTCCGACAGGACTATGGCTACACCTTC
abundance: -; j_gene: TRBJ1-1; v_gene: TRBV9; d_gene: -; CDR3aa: CASSVDNMNTEAFF; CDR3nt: TGTGCCAGCAGCGTAGACAATATGAACACTGAAGCTTTCTTT
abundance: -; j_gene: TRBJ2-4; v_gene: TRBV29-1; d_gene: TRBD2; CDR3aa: CGGVKKNIQYF; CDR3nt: TGCGGGGGGGTAAAAAAAAACATTCAGTACTTC
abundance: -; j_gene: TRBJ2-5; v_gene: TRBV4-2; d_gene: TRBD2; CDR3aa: CASSPGTSGGQETQYF; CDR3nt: TGTGCCAGCAGCCCCGGGACTAGCGGGGGTCAAGAGACCCAGTACTTC
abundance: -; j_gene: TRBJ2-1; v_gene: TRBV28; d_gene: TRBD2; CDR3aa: CATTSGSYNEQFF; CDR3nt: TGTGCGACCACGAGCGGGAGCTACAATGAGCAGTTCTTC
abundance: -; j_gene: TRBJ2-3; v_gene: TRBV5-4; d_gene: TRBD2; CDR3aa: CASNAPAGGGTDTQYF; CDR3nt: TGTGCCAGCAACGCCCCAGCGGGGGGGGGAACAGATACGCAGTATTTT
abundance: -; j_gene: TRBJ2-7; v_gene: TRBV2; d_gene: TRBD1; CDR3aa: CASSGTGASAYEQYF; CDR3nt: TGTGCCAGCAGTGGTACAGGGGCCAGCGCCTACGAGCAGTACTTC
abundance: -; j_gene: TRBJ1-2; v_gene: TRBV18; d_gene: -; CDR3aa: CASSPTPGGGGHYGYTF; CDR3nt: TGTGCCAGCTCACCAACCCCCGGTGGCGGGGGCCACTATGGCTACACCTTC
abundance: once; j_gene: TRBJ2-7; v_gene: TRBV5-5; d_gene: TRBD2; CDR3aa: CASSGEGLAPYEQYF; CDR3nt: TGTGCCAGCAGCGGGGAGGGCCTGGCCCCCTACGAGCAGTACTTC
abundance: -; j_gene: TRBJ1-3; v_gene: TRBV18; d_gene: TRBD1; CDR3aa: CASSPTGTASGNTIYF; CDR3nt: TGTGCCAGCTCACCAACTGGGACAGCCTCTGGAAACACCATATATTTT
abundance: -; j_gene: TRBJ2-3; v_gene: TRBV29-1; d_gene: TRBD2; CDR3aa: CSVRIAGGTDTQYF; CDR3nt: TGCAGCGTCCGAATTGCGGGAGGCACAGATACGCAGTATTTT
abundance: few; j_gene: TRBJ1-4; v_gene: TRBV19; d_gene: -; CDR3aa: CASSILGGNEKLFF; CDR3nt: TGTGCCAGTAGTATACTAGGGGGTAATGAAAAACTGTTTTTT
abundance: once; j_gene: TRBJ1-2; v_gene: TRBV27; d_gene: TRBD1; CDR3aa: CASSFSRPGQGHYGYTF; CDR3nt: TGTGCCAGCAGTTTTAGTCGTCCGGGACAGGGGCACTATGGCTACACCTTC
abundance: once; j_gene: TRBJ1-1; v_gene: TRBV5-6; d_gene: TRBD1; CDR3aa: CASTPSTGGYTEAFF; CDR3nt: TGTGCCAGCACCCCGTCGACAGGGGGTTATACTGAAGCTTTCTTT
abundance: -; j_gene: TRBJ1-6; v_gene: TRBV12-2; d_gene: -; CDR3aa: CASRSPGGDRGRRSSYNSPLHF; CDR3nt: TGTGCAAGTCGCTCCCCCGGGGGGGACAGGGGGCGAAGGAGCTCCTATAATTCACCCCTCCACTTT
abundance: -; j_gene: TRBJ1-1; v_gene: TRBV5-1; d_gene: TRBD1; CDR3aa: CASSLLGQGAAFF; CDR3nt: TGCGCCAGCAGCTTGTTGGGACAGGGTGCAGCTTTCTTT
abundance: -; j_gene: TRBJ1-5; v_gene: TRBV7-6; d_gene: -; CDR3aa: CASSPDGGRGRNQPQHF; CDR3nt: TGTGCCAGCAGCCCCGATGGGGGGAGGGGTCGGAATCAGCCCCAGCATTTT
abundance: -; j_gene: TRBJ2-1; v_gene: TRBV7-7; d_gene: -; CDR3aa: CASSSTAYNEQFF; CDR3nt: TGTGCCAGCAGCTCAACGGCCTACAATGAGCAGTTCTTC
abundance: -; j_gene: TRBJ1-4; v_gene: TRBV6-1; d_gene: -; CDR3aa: CASSEAGGANEKLFF; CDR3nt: TGTGCCAGCAGTGAAGCAGGGGGGGCTAATGAAAAACTGTTTTTT
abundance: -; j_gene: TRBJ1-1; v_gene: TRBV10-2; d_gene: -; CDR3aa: CASSWGDTEAFF; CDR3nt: TGCGCCAGCAGTTGGGGGGACACTGAAGCTTTCTTT
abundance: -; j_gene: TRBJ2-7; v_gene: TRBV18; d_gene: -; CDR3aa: CASSPRQTAYEQYF; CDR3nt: TGTGCCAGCTCACCGCGACAAACAGCCTACGAGCAGTACTTC
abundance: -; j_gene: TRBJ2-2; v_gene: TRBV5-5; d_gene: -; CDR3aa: CASSLEAVRGTGELFF; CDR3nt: TGTGCCAGCAGCTTGGAGGCCGTCAGGGGCACCGGGGAGCTGTTTTTT
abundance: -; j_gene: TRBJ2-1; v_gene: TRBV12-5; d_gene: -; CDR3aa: CASGLLYEQFF; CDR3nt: TGTGCTAGTGGTTTGTTATATGAGCAGTTCTTC
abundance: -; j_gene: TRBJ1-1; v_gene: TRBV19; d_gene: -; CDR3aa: CASSADSGTEAFF; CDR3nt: TGTGCCAGTAGTGCCGATAGCGGCACTGAAGCTTTCTTT
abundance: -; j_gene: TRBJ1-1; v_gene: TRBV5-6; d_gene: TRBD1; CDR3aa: CASRQTGSDTEAFF; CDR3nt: TGTGCCAGCAGGCAGACAGGGTCGGACACTGAAGCTTTCTTT
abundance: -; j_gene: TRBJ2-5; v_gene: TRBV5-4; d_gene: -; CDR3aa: CASQRGYQETQYF; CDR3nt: TGTGCCAGCCAGCGCGGGTACCAAGAGACCCAGTACTTC
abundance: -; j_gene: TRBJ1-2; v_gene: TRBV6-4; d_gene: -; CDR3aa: CASIHRSRVGGYTF; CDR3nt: TGTGCCAGCATACACAGGTCTCGAGTGGGAGGCTACACCTTC
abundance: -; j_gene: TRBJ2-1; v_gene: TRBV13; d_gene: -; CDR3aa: CASSPALGQRVYNEQFF; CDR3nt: TGTGCCAGCAGCCCCGCCCTTGGACAGCGAGTTTACAATGAGCAGTTCTTC
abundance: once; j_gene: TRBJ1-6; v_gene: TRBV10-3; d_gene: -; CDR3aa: CAISDSRDTYNSPLHF; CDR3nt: TGTGCCATCAGTGATAGCAGGGACACCTATAATTCACCCCTCCACTTT
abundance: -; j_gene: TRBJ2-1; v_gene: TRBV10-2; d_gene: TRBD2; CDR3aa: CASSPLAGGYNEQFF; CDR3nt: TGCGCCAGCAGTCCCTTAGCGGGGGGATACAATGAGCAGTTCTTC
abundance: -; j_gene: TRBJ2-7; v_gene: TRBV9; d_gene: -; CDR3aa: CASSVGAGITYEQYF; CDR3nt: TGTGCCAGCAGCGTAGGGGCAGGGATTACCTACGAGCAGTACTTC
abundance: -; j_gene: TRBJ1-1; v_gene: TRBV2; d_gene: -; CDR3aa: CASSGGVGPNTEAFF; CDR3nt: TGTGCCAGCAGCGGGGGGGTCGGGCCTAACACTGAAGCTTTCTTT
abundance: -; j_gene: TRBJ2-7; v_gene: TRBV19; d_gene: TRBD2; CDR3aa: CASTRTSTAYEQYF; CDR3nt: TGTGCCAGTACCCGGACTAGCACCGCCTACGAGCAGTACTTC
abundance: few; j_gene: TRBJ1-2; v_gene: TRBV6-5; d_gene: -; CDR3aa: CASSADQGLDGYTF; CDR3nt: TGTGCCAGCAGCGCTGACCAGGGATTGGATGGCTACACCTTC
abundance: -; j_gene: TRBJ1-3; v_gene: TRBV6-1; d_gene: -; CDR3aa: CASSEALGRGAGNTIYF; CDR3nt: TGTGCCAGCAGTGAAGCGTTGGGGAGGGGGGCTGGAAACACCATATATTTT
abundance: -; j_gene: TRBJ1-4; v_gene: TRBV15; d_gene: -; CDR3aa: CATSREVGWGLAGEKLFF; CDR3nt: TGTGCCACCAGCAGAGAGGTGGGTTGGGGCCTCGCTGGTGAAAAACTGTTTTTT
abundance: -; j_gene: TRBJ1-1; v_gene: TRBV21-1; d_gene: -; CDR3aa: CASSKGAGENTEAFF; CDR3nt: TGTGCCAGCAGCAAAGGGGCAGGGGAGAACACTGAAGCTTTCTTT
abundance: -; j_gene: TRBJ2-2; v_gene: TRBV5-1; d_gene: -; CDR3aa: CASSLALASTGELFF; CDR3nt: TGCGCCAGCAGCTTGGCTCTAGCGAGCACCGGGGAGCTGTTTTTT